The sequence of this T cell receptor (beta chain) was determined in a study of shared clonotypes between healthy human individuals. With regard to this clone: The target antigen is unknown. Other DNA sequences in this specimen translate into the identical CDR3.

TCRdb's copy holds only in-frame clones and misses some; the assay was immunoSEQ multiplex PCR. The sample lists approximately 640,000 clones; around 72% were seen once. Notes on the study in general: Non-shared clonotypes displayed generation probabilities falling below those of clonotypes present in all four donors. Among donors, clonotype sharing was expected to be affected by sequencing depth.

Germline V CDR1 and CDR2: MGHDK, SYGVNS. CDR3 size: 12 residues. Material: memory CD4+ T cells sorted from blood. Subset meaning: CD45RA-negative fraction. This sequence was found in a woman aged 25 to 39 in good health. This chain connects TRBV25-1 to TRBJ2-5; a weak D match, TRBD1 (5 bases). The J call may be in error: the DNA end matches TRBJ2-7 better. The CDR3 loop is CASSRQSYEQYF. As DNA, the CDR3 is TGTGCCAGCAGTCGACAGTCTTACGAGCAGTACTTC.